This is a list of T cell receptor beta chains from one sample in a study of OX40 agonist ivuxolimab in advanced cancers. Libraries were prepared by immunoSEQ multiplex PCR; TCRdb keeps only in-frame clonotypes and omits some of them. Among 90,000 or so clones, around 90% were seen once, and the ten largest hold 2.6%. Here the sequenced sample was CD4+ or CD8+ T cells sorted from blood, taken in a trial of the OX40 agonist ivuxolimab. The origin of the receptors is an adult with an advanced solid tumor such as melanoma, head and neck, liver or kidney cancer. Both conserved end residues are part of each CDR3. The D gene is left open where the match is weak. Size tells how often a clone was seen (once, few, many) or the class of an expanded clone, and some rows leave it out.

j_call: TRBJ2-3; d_call: .; clone_size: .; v_call: TRBV28; cdr3_nt: TGTGCCAGCAGCTCCGGGACAAGCACAGATACGCAGTATTTT; cdr3_aa: CASSSGTSTDTQYF
j_call: TRBJ2-1; d_call: TRBD2; clone_size: .; v_call: TRBV10-3; cdr3_nt: TGTGCCATCAGTGAGTCCCTAGCGGAGTACAATGAGCAGTTCTTC; cdr3_aa: CAISESLAEYNEQFF
j_call: TRBJ2-7; d_call: .; clone_size: .; v_call: TRBV9; cdr3_nt: TGTGCCAGCAGCCCTCAGGGGAACTACGAGCAGTACTTC; cdr3_aa: CASSPQGNYEQYF
j_call: TRBJ2-1; d_call: TRBD1; clone_size: .; v_call: TRBV6-1; cdr3_nt: TGTGCCAGCAGTGAATCCGGGACAGGGATAGCTAATGAGCAGTTCTTC; cdr3_aa: CASSESGTGIANEQFF
j_call: TRBJ1-2; d_call: TRBD1; clone_size: .; v_call: TRBV5-6; cdr3_nt: TGTGCCAGCAGCTCCTGGGCACAGGGGACCAGAGGCTACACCTTC; cdr3_aa: CASSSWAQGTRGYTF
j_call: TRBJ2-3; d_call: .; clone_size: .; v_call: TRBV14; cdr3_nt: TGTGCCAGCAGCCAAAATATGGGCACAGATACGCAGTATTTT; cdr3_aa: CASSQNMGTDTQYF
j_call: TRBJ2-1; d_call: TRBD2; clone_size: .; v_call: TRBV6-4; cdr3_nt: TGTGCCAGCAAGGGGAAGCGGGAGTCCTCCTACAATGAGCAGTTCTTC; cdr3_aa: CASKGKRESSYNEQFF
j_call: TRBJ2-1; d_call: .; clone_size: .; v_call: TRBV7-2; cdr3_nt: TGTGCCAGCAGCCCCCAGTCGGGAGACCTCACGGATGAGCAGTTCTTC; cdr3_aa: CASSPQSGDLTDEQFF
j_call: TRBJ1-1; d_call: .; clone_size: .; v_call: TRBV5-1; cdr3_nt: TGCGCCAGCAGCGCCGACTCAGCGGCAGCTTTCTTT; cdr3_aa: CASSADSAAAFF
j_call: TRBJ2-2; d_call: .; clone_size: .; v_call: TRBV7-3; cdr3_nt: TGTGCCAGCAGCCAAACTAGCCCCGGGGAGCTGTTTTTT; cdr3_aa: CASSQTSPGELFF
j_call: TRBJ2-6; d_call: TRBD2; clone_size: .; v_call: TRBV19; cdr3_nt: TGTGCCAGTAGTATCGGACTAGCGGGAGGAATAATTAGTGGGGCCAACGTCCTGACTTTC; cdr3_aa: CASSIGLAGGIISGANVLTF
j_call: TRBJ2-7; d_call: .; clone_size: .; v_call: TRBV30; cdr3_nt: TGTGCCTGGAACCAAAGGAACGAGCAGTACTTC; cdr3_aa: CAWNQRNEQYF
j_call: TRBJ1-5; d_call: .; clone_size: once; v_call: TRBV6-1; cdr3_nt: TGTGCCAGCAGTGAAATAGGATTTAAGCATTTT; cdr3_aa: CASSEIGFKHF
j_call: TRBJ2-6; d_call: TRBD2; clone_size: .; v_call: TRBV5-4; cdr3_nt: TGTGCCAGCAGCTTGTTCTCGGGAGGGCCGCGTGGGGCCAACGTCCTGACTTTC; cdr3_aa: CASSLFSGGPRGANVLTF
j_call: TRBJ2-7; d_call: .; clone_size: .; v_call: TRBV5-4; cdr3_nt: TGTGCCAGCAGCTTGGCCGGCTCCTACGAGCAGTACTTC; cdr3_aa: CASSLAGSYEQYF
j_call: TRBJ2-5; d_call: TRBD1; clone_size: .; v_call: TRBV5-1; cdr3_nt: TGCGCCAGCACCCGTGGACAGGTCAACCAAGAGACCCAGTACTTC; cdr3_aa: CASTRGQVNQETQYF
j_call: TRBJ2-7; d_call: .; clone_size: few; v_call: TRBV11-2; cdr3_nt: TGTGCCAGCAGCCGGGGTGTGTGGGCAGCCTACGAGCAGTACTTC; cdr3_aa: CASSRGVWAAYEQYF
j_call: TRBJ1-1; d_call: .; clone_size: .; v_call: TRBV7-2; cdr3_nt: TGTGCCAGCACCTTTCGTTCGGGGTGGACTGAAGCTTTCTTT; cdr3_aa: CASTFRSGWTEAFF
j_call: TRBJ1-1; d_call: .; clone_size: .; v_call: TRBV6-6; cdr3_nt: TGTGCCAGCAGTTATTTGACTGAAGCTTTCTTT; cdr3_aa: CASSYLTEAFF
j_call: TRBJ2-7; d_call: TRBD2; clone_size: .; v_call: TRBV27; cdr3_nt: TGTGCCAGCAGTAAAGGACTAGCGGGAGCATTCTACGAGCAGTACTTC; cdr3_aa: CASSKGLAGAFYEQYF
j_call: TRBJ2-7; d_call: TRBD1; clone_size: .; v_call: TRBV6-5; cdr3_nt: TGTGCCAGCAGCACCGGGACAGGGCGCTACGAGCAGTACTTC; cdr3_aa: CASSTGTGRYEQYF
j_call: TRBJ1-1; d_call: .; clone_size: .; v_call: TRBV14; cdr3_nt: TGTGCCAGCAGCCAGAACACGGGAGAAGCTTTCTTT; cdr3_aa: CASSQNTGEAFF